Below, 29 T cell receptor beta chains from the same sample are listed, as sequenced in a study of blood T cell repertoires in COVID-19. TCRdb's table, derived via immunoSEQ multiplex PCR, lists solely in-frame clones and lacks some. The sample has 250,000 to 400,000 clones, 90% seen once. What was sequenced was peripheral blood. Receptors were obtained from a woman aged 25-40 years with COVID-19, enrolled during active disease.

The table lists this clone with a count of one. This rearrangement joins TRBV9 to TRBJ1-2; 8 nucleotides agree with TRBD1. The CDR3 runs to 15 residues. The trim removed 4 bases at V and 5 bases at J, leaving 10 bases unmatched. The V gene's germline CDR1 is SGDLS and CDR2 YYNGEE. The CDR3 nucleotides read TGTGCCAGCAGCACCTCGGACAGGGTTTGGTATGGCTACACCTTC. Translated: CASSTSDRVWYGYTF.

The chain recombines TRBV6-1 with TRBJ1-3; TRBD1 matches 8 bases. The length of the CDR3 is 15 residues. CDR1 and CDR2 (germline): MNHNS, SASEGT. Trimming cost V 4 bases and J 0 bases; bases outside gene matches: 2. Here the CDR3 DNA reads TGTGCCAGCAGTGGGACAGGGTACTCTGGAAACACCATATATTTT. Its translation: CASSGTGYSGNTIYF.

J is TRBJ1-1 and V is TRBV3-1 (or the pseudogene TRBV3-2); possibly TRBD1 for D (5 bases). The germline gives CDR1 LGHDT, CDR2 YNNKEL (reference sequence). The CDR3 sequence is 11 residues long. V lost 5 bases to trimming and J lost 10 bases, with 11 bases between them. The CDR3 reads CASSDRRGAFF. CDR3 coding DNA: TGTGCCAGCAGCGATAGGAGGGGAGCTTTCTTT.

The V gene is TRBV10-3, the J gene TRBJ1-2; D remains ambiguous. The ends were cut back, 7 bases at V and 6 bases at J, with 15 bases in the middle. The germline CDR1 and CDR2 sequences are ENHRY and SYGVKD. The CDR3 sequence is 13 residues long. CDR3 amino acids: CAINTEVYDGYTF. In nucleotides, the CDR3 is TGTGCCATCAACACGGAGGTATATGATGGCTACACCTTC.

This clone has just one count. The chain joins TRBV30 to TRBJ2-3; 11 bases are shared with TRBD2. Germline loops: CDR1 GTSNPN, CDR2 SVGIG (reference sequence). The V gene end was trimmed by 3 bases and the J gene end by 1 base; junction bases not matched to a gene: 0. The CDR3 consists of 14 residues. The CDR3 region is CAWRTSGGTDTQYF. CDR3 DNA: TGTGCCTGGAGGACTAGCGGGGGCACAGATACGCAGTATTTT.

This CDR3 reads CASGLGGTEAFF. CDR3 coding DNA: TGTGCCAGCGGCCTAGGAGGTACTGAAGCTTTCTTT. The chain uses TRBV6-2 or TRBV6-3 and TRBJ1-1; no reliable D call. Germline V lookup: CDR1 MNHEY, CDR2 SVGEGT. Trimming stripped 8 bases from V and 5 bases from J, with 12 bases between. This CDR3 is built from 12 residues.

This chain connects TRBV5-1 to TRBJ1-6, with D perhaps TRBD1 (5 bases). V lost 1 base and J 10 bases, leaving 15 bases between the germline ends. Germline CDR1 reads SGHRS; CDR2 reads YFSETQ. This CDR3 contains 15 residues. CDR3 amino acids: CASSLRGVGESPLHF. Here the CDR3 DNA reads TGCGCCAGCAGCTTGCGGGGGGTCGGTGAGTCACCCCTCCACTTT.

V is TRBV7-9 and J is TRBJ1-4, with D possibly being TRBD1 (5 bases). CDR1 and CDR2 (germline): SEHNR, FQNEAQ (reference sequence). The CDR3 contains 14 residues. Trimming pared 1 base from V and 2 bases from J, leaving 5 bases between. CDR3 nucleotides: TGTGCCAGCAGCTTAGGACAGACTAATGAAAAACTGTTTTTT. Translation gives CASSLGQTNEKLFF.

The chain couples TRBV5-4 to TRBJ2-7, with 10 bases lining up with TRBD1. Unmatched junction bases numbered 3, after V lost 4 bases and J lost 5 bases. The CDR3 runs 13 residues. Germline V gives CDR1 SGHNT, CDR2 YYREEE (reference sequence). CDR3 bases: TGTGCCAGCAGCAGACAGGGGGCGGACGAGCAGTACTTC. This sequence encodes CASSRQGADEQYF.

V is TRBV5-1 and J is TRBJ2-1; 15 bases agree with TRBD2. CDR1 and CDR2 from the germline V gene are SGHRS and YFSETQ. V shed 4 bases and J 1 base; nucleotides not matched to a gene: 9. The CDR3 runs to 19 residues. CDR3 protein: CASSTGLAGGPGSYNEQFF. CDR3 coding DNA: TGCGCCAGCAGCACTGGACTAGCGGGAGGGCCCGGGTCCTACAATGAGCAGTTCTTC.

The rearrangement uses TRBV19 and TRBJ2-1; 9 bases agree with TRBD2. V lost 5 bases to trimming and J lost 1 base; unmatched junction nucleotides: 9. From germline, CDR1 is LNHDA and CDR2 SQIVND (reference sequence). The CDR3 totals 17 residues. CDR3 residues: CASSLRGGARSYNEQFF. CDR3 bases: TGTGCCAGTAGTCTGCGCGGGGGGGCAAGGTCCTACAATGAGCAGTTCTTC. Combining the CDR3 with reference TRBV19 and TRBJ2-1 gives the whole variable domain DGGITQSPKYLFRKEGQNVTLSCEQNLNHDAMYWYRQDPGQGLRLIYYSQIVNDFQKGDIAEGYSVSREKKESFPLTVTSAQKNPTAFYLCASSLRGGARSYNEQFFGPGTRLTVL.

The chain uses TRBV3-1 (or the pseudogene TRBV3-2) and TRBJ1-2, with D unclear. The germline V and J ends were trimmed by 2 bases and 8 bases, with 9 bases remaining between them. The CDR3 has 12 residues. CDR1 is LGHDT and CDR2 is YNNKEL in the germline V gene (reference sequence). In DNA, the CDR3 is TGTGCCAGCAGCCAATCGGGGAGCGGCTACACCTTC. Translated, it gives CASSQSGSGYTF.

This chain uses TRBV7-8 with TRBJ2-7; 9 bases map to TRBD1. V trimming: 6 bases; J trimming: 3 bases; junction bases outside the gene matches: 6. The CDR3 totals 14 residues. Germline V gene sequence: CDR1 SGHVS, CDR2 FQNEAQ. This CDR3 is CASSWDRAGYEQYF. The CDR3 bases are TGTGCCAGCAGTTGGGACAGGGCCGGCTACGAGCAGTACTTC.

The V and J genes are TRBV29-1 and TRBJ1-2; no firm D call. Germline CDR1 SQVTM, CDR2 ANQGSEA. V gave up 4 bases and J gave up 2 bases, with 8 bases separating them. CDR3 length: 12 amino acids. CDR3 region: CSVAPSNYGYTF. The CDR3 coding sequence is TGCAGCGTTGCTCCTAGCAACTATGGCTACACCTTC. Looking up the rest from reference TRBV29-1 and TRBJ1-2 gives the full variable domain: SAVISQKPSRDICQRGTSLTIQCQVDSQVTMMFWYRQQPGQSLTLIATANQGSEATYESGFVIDKFPISRPNLTFSTLTVSNMSPEDSSIYLCSVAPSNYGYTFGSGTRLTVV.

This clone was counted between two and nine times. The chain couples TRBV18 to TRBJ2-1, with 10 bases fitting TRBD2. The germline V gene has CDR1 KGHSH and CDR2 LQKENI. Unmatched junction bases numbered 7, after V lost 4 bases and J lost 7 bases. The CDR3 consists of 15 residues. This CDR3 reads CASSRAGGPENEQFF. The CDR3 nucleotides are TGTGCCAGCTCACGAGCGGGAGGGCCGGAAAATGAGCAGTTCTTC.

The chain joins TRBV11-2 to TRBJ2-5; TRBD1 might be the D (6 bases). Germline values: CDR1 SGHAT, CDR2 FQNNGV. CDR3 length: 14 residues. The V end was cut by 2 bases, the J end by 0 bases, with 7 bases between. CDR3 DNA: TGTGCCAGCAGCTTATGGACAGACCAAGAGACCCAGTACTTC. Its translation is CASSLWTDQETQYF. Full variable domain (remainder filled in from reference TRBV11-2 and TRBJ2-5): EAGVAQSPRYKIIEKRQSVAFWCNPISGHATLYWYQQILGQGPKLLIQFQNNGVVDDSQLPKDRFSAERLKGVDSTLKIQPAKLEDSAVYLCASSLWTDQETQYFGPGTRLLVL.

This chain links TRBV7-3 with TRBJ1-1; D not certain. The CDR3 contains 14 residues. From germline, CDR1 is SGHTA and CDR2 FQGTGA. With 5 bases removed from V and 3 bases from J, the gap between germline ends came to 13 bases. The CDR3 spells CASSPRVGDTEAFF. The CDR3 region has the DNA TGTGCCAGCAGCCCAAGGGTCGGGGACACTGAAGCTTTCTTT.

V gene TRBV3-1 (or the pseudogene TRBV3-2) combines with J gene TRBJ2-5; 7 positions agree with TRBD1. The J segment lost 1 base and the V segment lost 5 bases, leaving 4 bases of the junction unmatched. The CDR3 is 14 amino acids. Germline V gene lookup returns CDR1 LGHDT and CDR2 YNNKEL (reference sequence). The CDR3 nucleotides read TGTGCCAGCAGCTCCCGGACAGGCCAAGAGACCCAGTACTTC. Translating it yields CASSSRTGQETQYF.

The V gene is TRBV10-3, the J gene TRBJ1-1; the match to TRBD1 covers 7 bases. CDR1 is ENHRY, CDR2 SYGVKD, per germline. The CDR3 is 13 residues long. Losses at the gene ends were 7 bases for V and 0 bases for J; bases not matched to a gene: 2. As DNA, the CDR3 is TGTGCCATCACGGGACAGATGAACACTGAAGCTTTCTTT. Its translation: CAITGQMNTEAFF.

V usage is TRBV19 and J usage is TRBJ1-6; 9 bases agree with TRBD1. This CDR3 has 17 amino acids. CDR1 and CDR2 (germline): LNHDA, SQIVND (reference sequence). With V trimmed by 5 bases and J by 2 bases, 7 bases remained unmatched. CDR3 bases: TGTGCCAGTAGTGCCAAGGACAGGGGAACCTATAATTCACCCCTCCACTTT. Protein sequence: CASSAKDRGTYNSPLHF.

The CDR3 sequence: CASSGSYEQYF. The CDR3 bases are TGTGCCAGTAGCGGGAGCTACGAGCAGTACTTC. V gene TRBV12-3 or TRBV12-4 combines with J gene TRBJ2-7; the match to TRBD2 covers 9 bases. The CDR3 consists of 11 residues. Trimming at V came to 9 bases and at J to 3 bases, leaving 0 bases not matched to a gene.

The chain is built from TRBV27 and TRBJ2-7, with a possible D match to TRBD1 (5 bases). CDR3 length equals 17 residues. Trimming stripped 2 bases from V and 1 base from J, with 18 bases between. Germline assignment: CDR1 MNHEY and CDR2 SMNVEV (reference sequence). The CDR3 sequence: CASSLNIGQGRSYEQYF. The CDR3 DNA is TGTGCCAGCAGTTTAAATATTGGGCAGGGAAGATCCTACGAGCAGTACTTC.

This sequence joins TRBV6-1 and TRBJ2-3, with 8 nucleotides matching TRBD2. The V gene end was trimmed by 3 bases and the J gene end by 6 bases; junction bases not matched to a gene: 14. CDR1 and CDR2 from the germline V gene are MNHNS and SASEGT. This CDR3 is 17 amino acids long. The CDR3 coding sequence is TGTGCCAGCAGTGAGGATTGGCGGGAGGCTGGTTGGGATACGCAGTATTTT. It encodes CASSEDWREAGWDTQYF.

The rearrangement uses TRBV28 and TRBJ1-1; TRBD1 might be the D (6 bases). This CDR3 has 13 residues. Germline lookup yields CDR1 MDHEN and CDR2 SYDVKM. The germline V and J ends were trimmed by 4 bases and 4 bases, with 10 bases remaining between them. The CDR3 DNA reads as TGTGCCAGCAGTTACAGGGCTTCCACTGAAGCTTTCTTT. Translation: CASSYRASTEAFF.

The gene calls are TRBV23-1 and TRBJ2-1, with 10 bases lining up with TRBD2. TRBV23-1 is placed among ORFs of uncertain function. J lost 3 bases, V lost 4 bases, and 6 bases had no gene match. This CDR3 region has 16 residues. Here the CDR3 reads CASSPSRTSGYNEQFF. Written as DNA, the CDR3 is TGCGCCAGCAGTCCCTCGAGGACTAGCGGCTACAATGAGCAGTTCTTC.

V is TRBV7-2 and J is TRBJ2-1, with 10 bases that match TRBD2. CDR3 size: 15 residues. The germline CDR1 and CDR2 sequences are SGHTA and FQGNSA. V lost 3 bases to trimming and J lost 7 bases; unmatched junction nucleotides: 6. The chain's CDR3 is CASSFTSGNKNEQFF. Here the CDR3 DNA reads TGTGCCAGCAGCTTTACTAGCGGGAATAAGAATGAGCAGTTCTTC.

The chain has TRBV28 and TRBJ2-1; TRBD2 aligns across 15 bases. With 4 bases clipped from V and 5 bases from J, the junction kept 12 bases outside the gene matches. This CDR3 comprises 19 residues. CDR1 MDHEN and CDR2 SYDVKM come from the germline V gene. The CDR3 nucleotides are TGTGCCAGCAGTTCAACCCAAGGACTAGCGGGAGGGCCTGACAATGAGCAGTTCTTC. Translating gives CASSSTQGLAGGPDNEQFF.

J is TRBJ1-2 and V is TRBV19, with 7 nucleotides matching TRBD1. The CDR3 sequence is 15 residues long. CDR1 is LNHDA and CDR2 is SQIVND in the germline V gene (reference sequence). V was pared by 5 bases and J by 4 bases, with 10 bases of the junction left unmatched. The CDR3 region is CASSPQTGPGYGYTF. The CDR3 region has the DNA TGTGCCAGTAGTCCCCAGACAGGGCCGGGCTATGGCTACACCTTC. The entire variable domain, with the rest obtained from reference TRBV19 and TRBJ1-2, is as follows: DGGITQSPKYLFRKEGQNVTLSCEQNLNHDAMYWYRQDPGQGLRLIYYSQIVNDFQKGDIAEGYSVSREKKESFPLTVTSAQKNPTAFYLCASSPQTGPGYGYTFGSGTRLTVV.

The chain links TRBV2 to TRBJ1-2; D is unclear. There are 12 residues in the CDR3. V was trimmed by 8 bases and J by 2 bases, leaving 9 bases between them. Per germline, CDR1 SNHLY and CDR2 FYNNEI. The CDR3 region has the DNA TGTGCCAGCTCGCGGGAAAACTATGGCTACACCTTC. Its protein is CASSRENYGYTF. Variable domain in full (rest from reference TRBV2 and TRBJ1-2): EPEVTQTPSHQVTQMGQEVILRCVPISNHLYFYWYRQILGQKVEFLVSFYNNEISEKSEIFDDQFSVERPDGSNFTLKIRSTKLEDSAMYFCASSRENYGYTFGSGTRLTVV.